These 10 T cell receptor beta chains were sequenced from one sample in a study of blood T cell repertoires in COVID-19. Method: immunoSEQ multiplex PCR; TCRdb's copy keeps in-frame clones and lacks some. The sample has about 200,000 clones, about 88% seen once. The sequenced sample consisted of peripheral blood. The receptors originated from a man between 50 and 59 years old with COVID-19, enrolled during active disease.

V gene TRBV29-1 combines with J gene TRBJ1-1, with D unclear. The V gene lost 7 bases and the J gene lost 1 base, with 10 bases spanning the gap. The CDR3 sequence is 12 residues long. Germline loops: CDR1 SQVTM, CDR2 ANQGSEA. CDR3 nucleotides: TGCAGCGGGCAGGTGTCGAACACTGAAGCTTTCTTT. Translated, it gives CSGQVSNTEAFF.

The chain employs TRBV9 and TRBJ2-5, with 10 bases that match TRBD2. V lost 4 bases to trimming and J lost 5 bases; unmatched junction nucleotides: 14. The CDR3 consists of 17 residues. Germline V gives CDR1 SGDLS, CDR2 YYNGEE. The CDR3 loop is CASSLRAGLAAGETQYF. DNA for the CDR3: TGTGCCAGCAGCTTGCGTGCCGGACTAGCGGCCGGGGAGACCCAGTACTTC.

The rearrangement links TRBV27 to TRBJ2-7; D might be TRBD2 (6 bases). This CDR3 has 13 amino acids. CDR1 MNHEY and CDR2 SMNVEV come from the germline V gene (reference sequence). With 5 bases removed from V and 2 bases from J, the gap between germline ends came to 10 bases. The chain's CDR3 is CASSRRETYEQYF. The CDR3 nucleotides are TGTGCCAGCAGTCGACGGGAGACCTACGAGCAGTACTTC.

This chain uses TRBV5-6 with TRBJ1-4; D call uncertain. Per germline, CDR1 SGHDT and CDR2 YYEEEE. The CDR3 extends over 15 amino acids. Trimming pared 0 bases from V and 3 bases from J, leaving 9 bases between. The CDR3 loop is CASSLAEVANEKLFF. The CDR3 bases are TGTGCCAGCAGCTTGGCAGAGGTCGCTAATGAAAAACTGTTTTTT.

The chain carries TRBV19 and TRBJ1-2; possibly TRBD1 for D (5 bases). Trimming pared 5 bases from V and 0 bases from J, leaving 19 bases between. The CDR3 loop spans 17 amino acids. Germline CDR1 reads LNHDA; CDR2 reads SQIVND (reference sequence). The CDR3 reads CASSPSNYGASNYGYTF. Here the CDR3 DNA reads TGTGCCAGTAGTCCTTCCAATTATGGGGCGTCTAACTATGGCTACACCTTC.

The CDR3 sequence: CASSMDSQETQYF. The CDR3 nucleotides are TGTGCCAGTAGTATGGACAGCCAAGAGACCCAGTACTTC. The chain uses TRBV19 and TRBJ2-5; the D gene is possibly TRBD1 (6 bases). The CDR3 extends over 13 amino acids. Trimming left V 3 bases short and J 1 base short, with 6 bases between. Germline values: CDR1 LNHDA, CDR2 SQIVND (reference sequence).

The rearrangement links TRBV6-5 to TRBJ2-5, with D hard to call. This CDR3 is built from 13 residues. Trimming removed 2 bases from V and 1 base from J, with 5 bases in between. CDR1 is MNHEY and CDR2 is SVGAGI in the germline V gene. This CDR3 reads CASSYSVQETQYF. The CDR3 nucleotides read TGTGCCAGCAGTTACAGCGTCCAAGAGACCCAGTACTTC.

The chain uses TRBV14 and TRBJ2-1, with TRBD1 identical over 10 bases. V lost 4 bases, J lost 7 bases, and 10 bases stayed unmatched. CDR3 size: 16 residues. Germline loops: CDR1 SGHDN, CDR2 FVKESK. The CDR3 reads CASSRPGQGFRNEQFF. CDR3 sequence (DNA): TGTGCCAGCAGCCGTCCGGGACAGGGGTTTCGGAATGAGCAGTTCTTC.

The J gene is TRBJ1-2, the V gene TRBV11-2; no definite D call. Trimming stripped 1 base from V and 7 bases from J, with 10 bases between. The CDR3 runs to 13 residues. Germline assignment: CDR1 SGHAT and CDR2 FQNNGV. The DNA of the CDR3 is TGTGCCAGCAGCTTAGCAGGCGGGATTGGCTACACCTTC. Amino acids: CASSLAGGIGYTF.

This clone was seen a handful of times. The CDR3 sequence: CASSSGQGLQPQHF. CDR3 sequence (DNA): TGTGCCAGTAGCAGTGGACAGGGGCTGCAGCCCCAGCATTTT. The chain carries TRBV19 and TRBJ1-5; 9 nucleotides align to TRBD1. There are 14 residues in the CDR3. V gave up 6 bases and J gave up 7 bases; unmatched junction bases: 7. Germline CDR1 LNHDA, CDR2 SQIVND (reference sequence).